This record looks at one T cell receptor (beta chain) sequence and its context. With 5 bases clipped from V and 8 bases from J, the junction kept 7 bases outside the gene matches. From germline, CDR1 is DFQATT and CDR2 SNEGSKA (reference sequence). The CDR3 runs to 12 residues. The sample is drawn from a study of T cells in Graves' hyperthyroidism and ophthalmopathy. Participants, patients aged 18 to 65, had newly diagnosed hyperthyroidism with a duration under 2 months. Amplified TCR beta CDR3 regions came from RNA transcripts. With the HTBI primer set, the TCR CDR3 went through a first round of RT-PCR. TCRdb re-called the multiplex PCR reads through MiXCR, storing one row per CDR3 protein. Of roughly 840,000 distinct CDR3 sequences detected, around 38% appear once; the ten largest clones hold 7.5% to 9.5%.

The sequence derives from a man between 18 and 29 years old with Graves' hyperthyroidism. The chain is built from TRBV20-1 and TRBJ1-2, with TRBD1 matching over 8 bases. The sample taken for sequencing was blood. The CDR3, as DNA: TGCAGTGCTCGCGAGACAGGGGTAGGCTACACCTTC. Protein product: CSARETGVGYTF.